The 3 T cell receptor beta chains below were found in one sample sequenced in a study of radiotherapy plus CTLA-4 blockade in lung cancer. Produced via immunoSEQ multiplex PCR; TCRdb's table is partial and in-frame only. The sample yields some 100,000 clones, roughly four fifths seen once. Sequences were derived from peripheral blood, sampled from a patient treated with radiotherapy plus ipilimumab. The receptors stem from a human donor with non-small cell lung cancer that progressed on radiotherapy plus ipilimumab.

J is TRBJ2-7 and V is TRBV18; 12 bases are a match to TRBD2. V gave up 6 bases and J gave up 4 bases; unmatched junction bases: 7. CDR1 KGHSH and CDR2 LQKENI come from the germline V gene. The CDR3 runs 15 residues. The chain's CDR3 is CASSLTSGSTYEQYF. The CDR3 bases are TGTGCCAGCTCGCTGACTAGCGGGAGTACGTACGAGCAGTACTTC. Supplemented by reference TRBV18 and TRBJ2-7, the full variable domain reads NAGVMQNPRHLVRRRGQEARLRCSPMKGHSHVYWYRQLPEEGLKFMVYLQKENIIDESGMPKERFSAEFPKEGPSILRIQQVVRGDSAAYFCASSLTSGSTYEQYFGPGTRLTVT.

The chain employs TRBV6-5 and TRBJ2-3; D might be TRBD2 (5 bases). V gave up 11 bases and J gave up 0 bases, with 18 bases separating them. The CDR3 covers 15 residues. Germline V gene sequence: CDR1 MNHEY, CDR2 SVGAGI. The CDR3 spells CAGRPGITSTDTQYF. CDR3 bases: TGTGCCGGTAGACCGGGGATCACTAGCACAGATACGCAGTATTTT.

V gene TRBV5-4 combines with J gene TRBJ2-5; the D gene is possibly TRBD2 (7 bases). Trimming shortened V by 2 bases and J by 2 bases, and 16 bases separated the two germline ends. This CDR3 has 16 residues. CDR1 is SGHNT, CDR2 YYREEE, per germline (reference sequence). CDR3 bases: TGTGCCAGCAGCTTTGGGGGGGGGCGCAAACAAGAGACCCAGTACTTC. This gives the protein CASSFGGGRKQETQYF.